These T cell receptor beta chains were read from a single sample in a study of T-cell reconstitution after alpha-beta-depleted transplantation in children. In TCRdb, the PCR reads were re-called with MiXCR into one record per CDR3 protein. The sample holds over 550,000 distinct CDR3 sequences, over 9.5% seen once. The sequences come from PBMCs from the stem cell graft donor, collected from the stem cell graft. These receptors were obtained from a human donor who donated a stem cell graft to a child with acute myeloid leukemia. The CDR3 runs from the conserved cysteine through the conserved F or W. D genes are given only for firm matches. Clone size is not always given. Where it is, it says once, few, many or a class for expanded clones.

V	size	J	D	DNA	CDR3
TRBV12-3/TRBV12-4	many	TRBJ2-7	-	TGTGCCAGCAGTTTCGAGGATCCCTACGAGCAGTACTTC	CASSFEDPYEQYF
TRBV12-3/TRBV12-4	-	TRBJ2-7	-	TGTGCCAGCAGCAAGCGAGCTAGCGACACCTACGAGCAGTACTTC	CASSKRASDTYEQYF
TRBV7-3	few	TRBJ2-2	TRBD2	TGTGCCAGCAGCGCAATGAAGGGACTAGCGGGATCTAGTGGAGCCGGGGAGCTGTTTTTT	CASSAMKGLAGSSGAGELFF
TRBV21-1	-	TRBJ1-6	-	TGTGCCAGCAGCAAGCAGTCCGGGACCCTTAATTCACCCCTCCACTTT	CASSKQSGTLNSPLHF
TRBV11-2	-	TRBJ2-2	TRBD2	TGTGCCAGCAGCTCAGGACTAGCGGGTCCCGGGGAGCTGTTTTTT	CASSSGLAGPGELFF
TRBV7-2	many	TRBJ2-5	TRBD1	TGTGCCAGCAGCATGGACAGGGCGACCCAGTACTTC	CASSMDRATQYF
TRBV7-2	-	TRBJ1-5	TRBD1	TGTGCCAGCAGCTTTGGGACAGTCGTCCAGCCCCAGCATTTT	CASSFGTVVQPQHF
TRBV5-1	-	TRBJ2-1	-	TGCGCCAGCAGCTTGGCCGGGGTGGGAGGAACCTACAATGAGCAGTTCTTC	CASSLAGVGGTYNEQFF
TRBV4-3	-	TRBJ2-1	-	TGCGCCAGCAGCCGTATAGCGGTAGGCTCCTACAATGAGCAGTTCTTC	CASSRIAVGSYNEQFF
TRBV5-1	many	TRBJ1-1	TRBD1	TGCGCCAGCAGCGCCAAACAGGGGACTGAAGCTTTCTTT	CASSAKQGTEAFF
TRBV4-3	few	TRBJ2-5	-	TGCGCCAGCAGCCAAGATTATCCCAAAAGGGTGTCCCAAGAGACCCAGTACTTC	CASSQDYPKRVSQETQYF
TRBV6-1	few	TRBJ2-1	-	TGTGCCACCGTTTTTAAAGTTGGGGACAATGAGCAGTTCTTC	CATVFKVGDNEQFF
TRBV20-1	-	TRBJ2-5	-	TGCAGTGCCACCCGACTGGCCCTGGGGCAAGAGACCCAGTACTTC	CSATRLALGQETQYF
TRBV28	few	TRBJ2-7	TRBD1	TGTGCCAGCAGTTCCCAGGGACAGACCTACGAGCAGTACTTC	CASSSQGQTYEQYF
TRBV5-1	many	TRBJ2-2	TRBD2	TGCGCCAGCAGCTTGGCCGCTGCGGGAGGACCCGGGGAGCTGTTTTTT	CASSLAAAGGPGELFF
TRBV28	many	TRBJ2-1	TRBD1	TGTGCCAGCAGAAGGGACAGGGGTTCCTACAATGAGCAGTTCTTC	CASRRDRGSYNEQFF
TRBV25-1	-	TRBJ2-3	TRBD2	TGTGCCAGCAGTGGGACTAGCGGGAGACGATTGGGGACAGATACGCAGTATTTT	CASSGTSGRRLGTDTQYF
TRBV28	many	TRBJ2-4	TRBD1	TGTGCCACCAGGGGGTCGGGACATTCGGCCAAAAACATTCAGTACTTC	CATRGSGHSAKNIQYF
TRBV20-1	-	TRBJ2-1	-	TGCAGTGTTAAGAGTGACATCTATGAGCAGTTCTTC	CSVKSDIYEQFF
TRBV12-3/TRBV12-4	-	TRBJ2-6	-	TGTGCCAGCGGCCACTCCGGGGCCAACGTCCTGACTTTC	CASGHSGANVLTF
TRBV4-2	many	TRBJ2-3	-	TGTGCCAGCAGCCAAGATCAGACCACAGATACGCAGTATTTT	CASSQDQTTDTQYF
TRBV30	-	TRBJ2-5	-	TGTGCCTGGAGTCCCGTTCGGGAGACCCAGTACTTC	CAWSPVRETQYF
TRBV29-1	few	TRBJ2-5	-	TGCAGCTACAGGGCAGAGACCCAGTACTTC	CSYRAETQYF
TRBV20-1	few	TRBJ2-3	TRBD2	TGCAGTGCTAGAGGCGAGACTAGCGGGAGCACAGATACGCAGTATTTT	CSARGETSGSTDTQYF
TRBV20-1	many	TRBJ2-5	-	TGCAGTGCTGCCCAAGAGGGGCAAAAAATGGAGACCCAGTACTTC	CSAAQEGQKMETQYF
TRBV7-2	-	TRBJ2-3	TRBD1	TGTGCCAGCAGCTTAACAGGGGCTATAGATACGCAGTATTTT	CASSLTGAIDTQYF
TRBV3-1	many	TRBJ2-1	-	TGTGCCAGCAGTCGGGTAGGCGGGGAGCTGAACAATGAGCAGTTCTTC	CASSRVGGELNNEQFF
TRBV14	many	TRBJ1-4	TRBD1	TGTGCCAGCAGCCCGGCCGGGACAGGCTTCTTCGGTGAAAAACTGTTTTTT	CASSPAGTGFFGEKLFF
TRBV20-1	few	TRBJ2-5	-	TGCAGTGCCCCGAAGGGGGGAAAAGAGACCCAGTACTTC	CSAPKGGKETQYF
TRBV15	many	TRBJ1-4	TRBD1	TGTGCCACCAAAGACAGGGAGTTGGCTAATGAAAAACTGTTTTTT	CATKDRELANEKLFF
TRBV12-3/TRBV12-4	few	TRBJ2-1	TRBD1	TGTGCCAGCAGTTTTAGGGCAGGGGGCGCATTTGGCAATGAGCAGTTCTTC	CASSFRAGGAFGNEQFF
TRBV5-1	few	TRBJ2-3	-	TGCGCCAGCAGCTTGTTAGTAGCAAAGAGCACAGATACGCAGTATTTT	CASSLLVAKSTDTQYF
TRBV29-1	few	TRBJ1-1	-	TGCAGCGTTGAAGTAGGGAATATGAACACTGAAGCTTTCTTT	CSVEVGNMNTEAFF
TRBV20-1	-	TRBJ1-6	TRBD1	TGCAGTGCTAGATTCCCGGACAGGGGTAATTCACCCCTCCACTTT	CSARFPDRGNSPLHF
TRBV6-1	-	TRBJ2-7	-	TGTGCCAGCAGTGAGACTAGGGCAGGGGAGCAGTACTTC	CASSETRAGEQYF
TRBV7-2	many	TRBJ2-7	TRBD2	TGTGCCAGCAGCTTAGCGACTGTTAGGACTAGCGGAGACCGGGCCTTTCGCACCCAGTACTTC	CASSLATVRTSGDRAFRTQYF
TRBV3-1	-	TRBJ2-1	TRBD2	TGTGCCATCTGTTCCGGGGGGGGAGGGACGAGCTCCTACAATGAGCAGTTCTTC	CAICSGGGGTSSYNEQFF
TRBV5-6	-	TRBJ1-4	-	TGTGCCAGCAGGGTGGGACGCCCGGAAAAACTGTTTTTT	CASRVGRPEKLFF
TRBV24-1	few	TRBJ1-5	-	TGTGCCACCAGTGATTTGGGGGGCAATCAGCCCCAGCATTTT	CATSDLGGNQPQHF
TRBV12-3/TRBV12-4	-	TRBJ2-7	TRBD1	TGTGCCAGCAGTTTACACTTGACAGGGATCCCCTACGAGCAGTACTTC	CASSLHLTGIPYEQYF
TRBV9	few	TRBJ2-1	TRBD2	TGTGCCAGCAGCGTAGGGTTAGCGGGAGCGGACAATGAGCAGTTCTTC	CASSVGLAGADNEQFF
TRBV10-3	-	TRBJ1-1	-	TGTGCCATCAGAGACGGTGGGGGGAAGAACACTGAAGCTTTCTTT	CAIRDGGGKNTEAFF
TRBV7-2	few	TRBJ2-1	-	TGTGCCAGCAGCTTAGAGGGGGGAAATTTGGATGAGCAGTTCTTC	CASSLEGGNLDEQFF
TRBV4-1	few	TRBJ2-7	TRBD1	TGCGCCAGCAGCCCCTCAGGGGGTCTCTCCTACGAGCAGTACTTC	CASSPSGGLSYEQYF
TRBV6-2/TRBV6-3	many	TRBJ2-1	TRBD2	TGTGCCAGCACCCACCCAAGGACTAGCGGGAGGCTCTACAATGAGCAGTTCTTC	CASTHPRTSGRLYNEQFF